Listed below are T cell receptor beta chains from one sample, sequenced in a study of cytomegalovirus exposure and HLA in healthy donors. The repertoire was sequenced with immunoSEQ multiplex PCR; TCRdb's copy has only in-frame clones and lacks some. This table holds about 150,000 clones, roughly 77% found once. Sequencing was performed on PBMCs. The receptors derive from a male donor in good health and CMV-seronegative. The CDR3 runs from the conserved cysteine through the conserved F or W. A D gene is named only where the DNA matches it firmly. Rows may omit the clone size; those that give it use once, few, many or a size class.

clone size: .; J gene: TRBJ1-1; D gene: .; V gene: TRBV5-1; CDR3 length: 12; CDR3 DNA: TGCGCCAGCAGCTCGGAAGGGGATGAAGCTTTCTTT; CDR3 protein: CASSSEGDEAFF
clone size: .; J gene: TRBJ1-1; D gene: TRBD1; V gene: TRBV27; CDR3 length: 16; CDR3 DNA: TGTGCCAGCAGCCCGAGTCAGGGGGCGTCAAGGACTGAAGCTTTCTTT; CDR3 protein: CASSPSQGASRTEAFF
clone size: .; J gene: TRBJ1-1; D gene: .; V gene: TRBV28; CDR3 length: 14; CDR3 DNA: TGTGCCAGCAGGACGGGACTCAAGAACACTGAAGCTTTCTTT; CDR3 protein: CASRTGLKNTEAFF
clone size: .; J gene: TRBJ2-7; D gene: .; V gene: TRBV28; CDR3 length: 11; CDR3 DNA: TGTGCCAGCAGTTTACTAGGCGAGCAGTACTTC; CDR3 protein: CASSLLGEQYF
clone size: .; J gene: TRBJ2-7; D gene: TRBD2; V gene: TRBV19; CDR3 length: 15; CDR3 DNA: TGTGCCAGTAGTATGGGGACTAGCGGGAGAAGCGAGCAGTACTTC; CDR3 protein: CASSMGTSGRSEQYF
clone size: .; J gene: TRBJ2-1; D gene: TRBD2; V gene: TRBV5-1; CDR3 length: 17; CDR3 DNA: TGCGCCAGCACCAGGGGACTAGCGGGAGGATCCTACAATGAGCAGTTCTTC; CDR3 protein: CASTRGLAGGSYNEQFF
clone size: few; J gene: TRBJ2-1; D gene: TRBD2; V gene: TRBV9; CDR3 length: 14; CDR3 DNA: TGTGCCAGCAGCGAGGGGACTACCCACAATGAGCAGTTCTTC; CDR3 protein: CASSEGTTHNEQFF
clone size: .; J gene: TRBJ2-7; D gene: .; V gene: TRBV4-2; CDR3 length: 15; CDR3 DNA: TGTGCCAGCAGCCAAGATTCCGGACACTACTACGAGCAGTACTTC; CDR3 protein: CASSQDSGHYYEQYF
clone size: .; J gene: TRBJ2-1; D gene: TRBD2; V gene: TRBV19; CDR3 length: 14; CDR3 DNA: TGTGCCAGTAGCCACCTAGCGGGATACAATGAGCAGTTCTTC; CDR3 protein: CASSHLAGYNEQFF
clone size: .; J gene: TRBJ2-3; D gene: TRBD2; V gene: TRBV28; CDR3 length: 16; CDR3 DNA: TGTGCCAGCAGTTTAAGGACTAGCGGGCGTACAGATACGCAGTATTTT; CDR3 protein: CASSLRTSGRTDTQYF
clone size: .; J gene: TRBJ1-2; D gene: .; V gene: TRBV5-5; CDR3 length: 17; CDR3 DNA: TGTGCCAGCAGCGGCGGGGGGCCCTTGGGGGCCAACTATGGCTACACCTTC; CDR3 protein: CASSGGGPLGANYGYTF
clone size: few; J gene: TRBJ1-2; D gene: TRBD1; V gene: TRBV7-9; CDR3 length: 17; CDR3 DNA: TGTTCCAGCAGCCCCCGCCGACAGGGACTGGCTAACTATGGCTACACCTTC; CDR3 protein: CSSSPRRQGLANYGYTF
clone size: .; J gene: TRBJ1-3; D gene: .; V gene: TRBV18; CDR3 length: 16; CDR3 DNA: TGTGCCAGCTCACGGACCAGGGACTTAGCTGGAAACACCATATATTTT; CDR3 protein: CASSRTRDLAGNTIYF
clone size: .; J gene: TRBJ2-4; D gene: .; V gene: TRBV7-9; CDR3 length: 15; CDR3 DNA: TGTGCCAGCAGCCCCCCCGGGTTAGCCAAAAACATTCAGTACTTC; CDR3 protein: CASSPPGLAKNIQYF
clone size: .; J gene: TRBJ2-5; D gene: .; V gene: TRBV7-9; CDR3 length: 13; CDR3 DNA: TGTGCCAGCAGCCAAGTACAGGAAGAGACCCAGTACTTC; CDR3 protein: CASSQVQEETQYF
clone size: .; J gene: TRBJ2-5; D gene: .; V gene: TRBV5-6; CDR3 length: 15; CDR3 DNA: TGTGCCAGCAGCCCCAGCCCAGGGGAACAAGAGACCCAGTACTTC; CDR3 protein: CASSPSPGEQETQYF
clone size: .; J gene: TRBJ1-5; D gene: TRBD1; V gene: TRBV30; CDR3 length: 14; CDR3 DNA: TGTGCCTGGGCCAGACAGGGAAGCAATCAGCCCCAGCATTTT; CDR3 protein: CAWARQGSNQPQHF
clone size: .; J gene: TRBJ2-5; D gene: .; V gene: TRBV6-5; CDR3 length: 13; CDR3 DNA: TGTGCCAGCAGGGCGGGAAACCAAGAGACCCAGTACTTC; CDR3 protein: CASRAGNQETQYF
clone size: .; J gene: TRBJ1-4; D gene: TRBD1; V gene: TRBV7-8; CDR3 length: 15; CDR3 DNA: TGTGCCAGCAGACCTACAGGGGGAGTGACTGAAAAACTGTTTTTT; CDR3 protein: CASRPTGGVTEKLFF
clone size: .; J gene: TRBJ1-2; D gene: .; V gene: TRBV19; CDR3 length: 13; CDR3 DNA: TGTGCCAGTAGTGTCGGTCACCGCTATGGCTACACCTTC; CDR3 protein: CASSVGHRYGYTF
clone size: .; J gene: TRBJ2-7; D gene: TRBD1; V gene: TRBV4-3; CDR3 length: 17; CDR3 DNA: TGCGCCAGCAGCCAAGATTACCGGGACAGGGGTTTTTACGAGCAGTACTTC; CDR3 protein: CASSQDYRDRGFYEQYF
clone size: few; J gene: TRBJ2-7; D gene: .; V gene: TRBV4-3; CDR3 length: 14; CDR3 DNA: TGCGCCAGCAGCCAAGCCAGAGGGGGCTACGAGCAGTACTTC; CDR3 protein: CASSQARGGYEQYF
clone size: .; J gene: TRBJ2-7; D gene: .; V gene: TRBV4-1; CDR3 length: 14; CDR3 DNA: TGCGCCAGCAGCCAAATAGCAGCCACCTACGAGCAGTACTTC; CDR3 protein: CASSQIAATYEQYF
clone size: .; J gene: TRBJ1-1; D gene: TRBD1; V gene: TRBV18; CDR3 length: 11; CDR3 DNA: TGTGCCAGCTCAAGCCAGGGGGTAGCTTTCTTT; CDR3 protein: CASSSQGVAFF